Below are 17 T cell receptor beta chains sequenced from a single sample in a study of cytomegalovirus exposure and HLA in healthy donors. Profiled with immunoSEQ multiplex PCR; TCRdb holds only in-frame clones, not every one. The sample holds around 200,000 clones; roughly 84% are singletons and the top ten take 2.8%. Input material: PBMCs. These receptors all stem from a woman younger than 30 in good health and CMV-seropositive.

The V and J genes are TRBV14 and TRBJ2-3; 7 positions match TRBD2. With 4 bases clipped from V and 2 bases from J, the junction kept 6 bases outside the gene matches. The CDR3 is 15 amino acids. In germline, CDR1 is SGHDN, CDR2 FVKESK. The CDR3 loop is CASSLIAGITDTQYF. DNA for the CDR3: TGTGCCAGCAGCCTAATAGCGGGCATCACAGATACGCAGTATTTT. The whole variable domain, filled in from reference TRBV14 and TRBJ2-3, reads EAGVTQFPSHSVIEKGQTVTLRCDPISGHDNLYWYRRVMGKEIKFLLHFVKESKQDESGMPNNRFLAERTGGTYSTLKVQPAELEDSGVYFCASSLIAGITDTQYFGPGTRLTVL.

The chain employs TRBV6-6 and TRBJ2-7, with TRBD1 matching 10 bases. Germline values: CDR1 MNHNY, CDR2 SVGAGI (reference sequence). The CDR3 is 15 amino acids. J gave up 6 bases and V 2 bases, and 7 bases lay outside the gene matches. CDR3 in amino acids: CASSYPSDRGGEQYF. In DNA form, the CDR3 reads TGTGCCAGCAGTTACCCCTCGGACAGGGGGGGCGAGCAGTACTTC.

CDR3 coding DNA: TGTGCCAGCACCCGGTGGACAGGCAGGGGCTACGAGCAGTACTTC. Its translation: CASTRWTGRGYEQYF. The chain links TRBV7-9 to TRBJ2-7; 7 positions agree with TRBD1. CDR1 SEHNR and CDR2 FQNEAQ come from the germline V gene (reference sequence). The CDR3 loop spans 15 amino acids. The trim removed 7 bases at V and 3 bases at J, leaving 12 bases unmatched.

This clone was observed once. The rearrangement links TRBV15 to TRBJ1-1; D remains ambiguous. This CDR3 spans 16 amino acids. Germline CDR1 and CDR2: LNHNV and YYDKDF (reference sequence). V was trimmed by 3 bases and J by 0 bases, leaving 14 bases between them. Here the CDR3 reads CATSSVIGGMNTEAFF. CDR3 coding DNA: TGTGCCACCAGCAGCGTTATAGGAGGCATGAACACTGAAGCTTTCTTT.

V and J are TRBV27 and TRBJ2-5; 7 bases agree with TRBD1. The better agreement between TRBJ2-7 and the DNA end casts doubt on the J call. Per germline, CDR1 MNHEY and CDR2 SMNVEV (reference sequence). The CDR3 covers 14 residues. CDR3 protein: CASSPRTGRYEQYF. The CDR3 region has the DNA TGTGCCAGCAGTCCCCGGACAGGACGCTACGAGCAGTACTTC.

The chain employs TRBV6-1 and TRBJ2-1; tentatively, D is TRBD2 (6 bases). Between the trimmed V and J ends, which lost 5 bases and 2 bases, there was a span of 13 bases. The CDR3 length is 15 residues. Germline values: CDR1 MNHNS, CDR2 SASEGT. The CDR3 DNA sequence: TGTGCCAGCAGTCGGACTATTGTACCCTACAATGAGCAGTTCTTC. Translation: CASSRTIVPYNEQFF.

This clone was counted a single time. The J gene is TRBJ1-5, the V gene TRBV7-2; D perhaps matches TRBD1 (6 bases). Between the trimmed V and J ends, which lost 1 base and 10 bases, there was a span of 20 bases. The germline CDR1 and CDR2 sequences are SGHTA and FQGNSA. CDR3 size: 16 residues. The CDR3 spells CASSLEMWAGEGPQHF. In nucleotides, the CDR3 is TGTGCCAGCAGCTTAGAAATGTGGGCAGGGGAAGGTCCCCAGCATTTT.

The chain is built from TRBV2 and TRBJ2-7; no clear D gene. The CDR3 consists of 17 residues. Between the trimmed V and J ends, which lost 2 bases and 4 bases, there was a span of 21 bases. Germline loops: CDR1 SNHLY, CDR2 FYNNEI. The CDR3 DNA reads as TGTGCCAGCAGTGAAACATCTCCGCGTCACCACGGGTACGAGCAGTACTTC. Its protein product is CASSETSPRHHGYEQYF.

The rearrangement uses TRBV4-2 and TRBJ1-4; TRBD1 is a possible D gene (6 bases). V lost 2 bases and J 5 bases, leaving 6 bases between the germline ends. This CDR3 has 13 amino acids. CDR1 and CDR2 from the germline V gene are LGHNA and YNFKEQ. In nucleotides, the CDR3 is TGTGCCAGCAGCCAACAGGGGAATGAAAAACTGTTTTTT. The encoded protein is CASSQQGNEKLFF.

In this sample, this clone turned up once. The rearrangement joins TRBV5-6 to TRBJ1-5, with unresolved D. V was trimmed by 4 bases and J by 2 bases, leaving 10 bases between them. CDR3 length: 14 residues. Germline V gives CDR1 SGHDT, CDR2 YYEEEE. The CDR3 DNA reads as TGTGCCAGCAGCACGCTGGCGGGCAATCAGCCCCAGCATTTT. As protein: CASSTLAGNQPQHF.

This clone was seen a few times. The chain combines TRBV5-1 with TRBJ2-3; weak D call: TRBD2 (5 bases). V gave up 1 base and J gave up 4 bases, with 13 bases separating them. The CDR3 has 15 amino acids. Germline CDR1 is SGHRS and CDR2 is YFSETQ. DNA for the CDR3: TGCGCCAGCAGCTTGCGGGGTCTAGCCGCAGATACGCAGTATTTT. Amino acids: CASSLRGLAADTQYF.

V is TRBV28 and J is TRBJ2-1; 13 bases map to TRBD2. Germline V gene lookup returns CDR1 MDHEN and CDR2 SYDVKM. The V and J ends lost 8 bases and 4 bases, in that order; junction bases with no gene match: 5. The CDR3 totals 15 residues. This chain's CDR3 is CASGTSGVLYNEQFF. In nucleotides, the CDR3 is TGTGCCAGCGGGACTAGCGGGGTCCTATACAATGAGCAGTTCTTC.

The chain combines TRBV5-1 with TRBJ2-7, with 10 bases fitting TRBD1. Germline CDR1 and CDR2: SGHRS and YFSETQ. V was clipped by 5 bases and J by 8 bases; unmatched bases: 10. This CDR3 is 14 amino acids long. CDR3 bases: TGCGCCAGCAGAACGACAGGGGGCGAAGGCAAGCAGTACTTC. It yields the protein CASRTTGGEGKQYF.

The DNA for the CDR3 is TGCAGCGTCATAGCGGGGGGCGAAGCGCAGTATTTT. As protein: CSVIAGGEAQYF. The V gene is TRBV29-1, the J gene TRBJ2-3; TRBD2 aligns across 10 bases. Trimming cost V 6 bases and J 10 bases; bases outside gene matches: 7. This CDR3 has 12 residues. Germline values: CDR1 SQVTM, CDR2 ANQGSEA.

This clone was observed a single time. The CDR3: CASSERSAGGRAGELFF. The CDR3 coding sequence is TGTGCCAGCAGTGAACGGTCGGCAGGGGGTCGGGCCGGGGAGCTGTTTTTT. This chain uses TRBV25-1 with TRBJ2-2; 7 bases align to TRBD1. CDR3 length: 17 residues. CDR1 and CDR2 from the germline V gene are MGHDK and SYGVNS. V trimming: 2 bases; J trimming: 6 bases; junction bases outside the gene matches: 12.

This clone was picked up one time. The chain uses TRBV23-1 and TRBJ1-2, with D possibly matching TRBD1 (5 bases). TRBV23-1 is marked as an open reading frame, function uncertain. Trimming took 0 bases from V and 2 from J, leaving 13 bases between them. The CDR3 is 16 residues long. CDR3 sequence (DNA): TGCGCCAGCAGTCAATCCATCTTTTCAGGGAACTATGGCTACACCTTC. It specifies CASSQSIFSGNYGYTF.

V usage is TRBV4-1 and J usage is TRBJ2-6, with D possibly being TRBD2 (7 bases). Trimming removed 0 bases from V and 1 base from J, with 25 bases in between. Germline CDR1 reads MGHRA; CDR2 reads YSYEKL. The CDR3 has 22 residues. For the CDR3, the DNA is TGCGCCAGCAGCCAAGATCCTCTGGGTCGGGGGGCAAGATTGTCTGGGGCCAACGTCCTGACTTTC. This gives the protein CASSQDPLGRGARLSGANVLTF.